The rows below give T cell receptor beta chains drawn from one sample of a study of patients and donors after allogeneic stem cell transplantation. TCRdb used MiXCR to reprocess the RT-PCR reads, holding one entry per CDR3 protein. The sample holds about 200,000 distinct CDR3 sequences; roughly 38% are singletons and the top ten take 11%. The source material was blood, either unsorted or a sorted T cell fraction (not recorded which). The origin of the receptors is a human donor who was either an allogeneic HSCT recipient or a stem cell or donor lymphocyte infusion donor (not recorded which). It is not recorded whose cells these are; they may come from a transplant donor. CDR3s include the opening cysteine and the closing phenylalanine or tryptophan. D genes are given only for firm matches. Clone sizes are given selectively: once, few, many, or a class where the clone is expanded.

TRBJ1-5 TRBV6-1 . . CASSDPRWDGNQPQHF TGTGCCAGCAGTGACCCACGCTGGGATGGCAATCAGCCCCAGCATTTT
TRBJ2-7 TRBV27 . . CASSLQGSSYEQYF TGTGCCAGCAGTTTGCAGGGGAGCTCCTACGAGCAGTACTTC
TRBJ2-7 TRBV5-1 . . CASSPTEGSEQYF TGCGCCAGCAGCCCTACCGAGGGAAGCGAGCAGTACTTC
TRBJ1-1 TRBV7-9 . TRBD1 CASSQKPTSDRGRGTEAFF TGTGCCAGCAGCCAAAAACCGACATCGGACAGGGGGCGCGGCACTGAAGCTTTCTTT
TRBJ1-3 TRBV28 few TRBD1 CASSLSSWTGVSGNTIYF TGTGCCAGCAGTTTGAGTTCTTGGACAGGGGTCTCTGGAAACACCATATATTTT
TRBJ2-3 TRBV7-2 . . CASTQYGGPGYTQYF TGTGCCAGCACCCAGTATGGGGGCCCCGGGTATACGCAGTATTTT
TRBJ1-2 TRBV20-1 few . CSAREPLKGYTF TGCAGTGCTAGAGAGCCCCTGAAGGGCTACACCTTC
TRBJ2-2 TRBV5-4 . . CASSLLGSPGELFF TGTGCCAGCAGCTTGCTGGGTTCACCTGGGGAGCTGTTTTTT
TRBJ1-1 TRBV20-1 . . CSALKTETEAFF TGCAGTGCCTTGAAGACAGAAACTGAAGCTTTCTTT
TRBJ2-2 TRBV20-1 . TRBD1 CSALGTANTGELFF TGCAGTGCCCTGGGGACAGCCAACACCGGGGAGCTGTTTTTT
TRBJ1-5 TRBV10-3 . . CATPSTGVGGDQPQHF TGTGCCACCCCCTCGACGGGTGTGGGTGGGGATCAGCCCCAGCATTTT
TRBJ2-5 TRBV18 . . CASSPRSRIGETQYF TGTGCCAGCTCACCAAGGTCGCGAATCGGGGAGACCCAGTACTTC
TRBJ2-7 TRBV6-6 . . CASSYSKRGGDEQYF TGTGCCAGCAGTTACTCGAAAAGGGGTGGTGACGAGCAGTACTTC
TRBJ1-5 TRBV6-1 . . CASSEAGLGQPQHF TGTGCCAGCAGTGAAGCGGGGTTGGGTCAGCCCCAGCATTTT
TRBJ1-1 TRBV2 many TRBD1 CAGKMDRWYTEAFF TGTGCCGGAAAGATGGACAGGTGGTACACTGAAGCTTTCTTT
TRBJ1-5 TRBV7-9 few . CASSVQSNQPQHF TGTGCCAGCAGCGTACAGAGCAATCAGCCCCAGCATTTT
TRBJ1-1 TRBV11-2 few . CASTLTSLGINTEAFF TGTGCCAGCACCCTGACGAGTCTAGGGATCAACACTGAAGCTTTCTTT
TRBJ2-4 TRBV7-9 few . CASSRIKGAKNIQYF TGTGCCAGCAGCAGAATTAAGGGAGCCAAAAACATTCAGTACTTC
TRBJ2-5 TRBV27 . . CASSLLGGQETQYF TGTGCCAGCAGTTTATTGGGAGGACAAGAGACCCAGTACTTC
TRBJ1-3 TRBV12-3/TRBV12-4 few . CASSWGIEDHGNTIYF TGTGCCAGCAGTTGGGGGATTGAAGACCATGGAAACACCATATATTTT
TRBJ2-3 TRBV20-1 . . CSGSGESDGDTQYF TGCAGTGGTTCGGGGGAGTCAGACGGAGATACGCAGTATTTT
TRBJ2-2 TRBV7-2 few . CASTYDLTGELFF TGTGCCAGCACCTATGACCTCACCGGGGAGCTGTTTTTT